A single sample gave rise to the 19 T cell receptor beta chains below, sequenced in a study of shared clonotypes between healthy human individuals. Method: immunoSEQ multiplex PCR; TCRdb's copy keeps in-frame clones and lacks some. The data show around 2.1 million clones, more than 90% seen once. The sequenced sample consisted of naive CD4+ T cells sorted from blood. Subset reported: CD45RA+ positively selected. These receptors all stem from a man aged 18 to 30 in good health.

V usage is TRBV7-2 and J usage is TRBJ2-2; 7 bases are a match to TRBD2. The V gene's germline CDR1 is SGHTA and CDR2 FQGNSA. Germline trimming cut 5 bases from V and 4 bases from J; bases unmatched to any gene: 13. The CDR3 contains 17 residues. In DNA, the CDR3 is TGTGCCAGCAGCCCACTCCGGGCTAGCGGACTCACCGGGGAGCTGTTTTTT. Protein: CASSPLRASGLTGELFF.

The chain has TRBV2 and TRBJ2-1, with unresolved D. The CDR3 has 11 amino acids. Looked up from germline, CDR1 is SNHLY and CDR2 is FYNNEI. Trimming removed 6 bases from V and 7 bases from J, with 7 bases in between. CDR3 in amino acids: CASRVNNEQFF. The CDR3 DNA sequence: TGTGCCAGCAGAGTTAATAATGAGCAGTTCTTC.

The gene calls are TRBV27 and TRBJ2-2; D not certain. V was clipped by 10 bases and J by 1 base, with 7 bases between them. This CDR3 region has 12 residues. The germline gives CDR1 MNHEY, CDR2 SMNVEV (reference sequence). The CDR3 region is CATRRNTGELFF. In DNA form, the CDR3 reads TGTGCCACCAGGCGGAACACCGGGGAGCTGTTTTTT.

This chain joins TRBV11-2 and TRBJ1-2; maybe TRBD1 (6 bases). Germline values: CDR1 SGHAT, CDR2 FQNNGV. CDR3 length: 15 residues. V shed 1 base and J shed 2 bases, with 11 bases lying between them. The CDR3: CASSLAPDRNYGYTF. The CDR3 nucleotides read TGTGCCAGCAGCTTAGCCCCGGACAGAAACTATGGCTACACCTTC.

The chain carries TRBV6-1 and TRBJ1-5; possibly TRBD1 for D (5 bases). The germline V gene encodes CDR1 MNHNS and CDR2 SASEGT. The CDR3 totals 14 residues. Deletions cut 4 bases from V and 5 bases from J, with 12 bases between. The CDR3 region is CASSARGEDQPQHF. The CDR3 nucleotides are TGTGCCAGCAGTGCCCGGGGGGAGGATCAGCCCCAGCATTTT.

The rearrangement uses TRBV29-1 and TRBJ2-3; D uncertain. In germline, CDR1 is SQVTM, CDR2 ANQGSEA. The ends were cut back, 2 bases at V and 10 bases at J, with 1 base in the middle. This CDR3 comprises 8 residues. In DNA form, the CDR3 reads TGCAGCGTTGAACCGCAGTATTTT. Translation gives CSVEPQYF.

The CDR3 protein is CASSVAVMNTEAFF. As DNA, the CDR3 is TGTGCCAGCAGCGTAGCAGTTATGAACACTGAAGCTTTCTTT. The V gene is TRBV9, the J gene TRBJ1-1; D unclear. Trimming stripped 0 bases from V and 0 bases from J, with 6 bases between. The CDR3 has 14 amino acids. Germline V lookup: CDR1 SGDLS, CDR2 YYNGEE.

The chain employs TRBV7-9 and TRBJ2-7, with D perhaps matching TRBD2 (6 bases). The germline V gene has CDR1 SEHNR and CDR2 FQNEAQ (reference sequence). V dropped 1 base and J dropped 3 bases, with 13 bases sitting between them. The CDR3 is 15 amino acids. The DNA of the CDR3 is TGTGCCAGCAGCTTAGGAGGTAGCGGTCTCTACGAGCAGTACTTC. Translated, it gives CASSLGGSGLYEQYF.

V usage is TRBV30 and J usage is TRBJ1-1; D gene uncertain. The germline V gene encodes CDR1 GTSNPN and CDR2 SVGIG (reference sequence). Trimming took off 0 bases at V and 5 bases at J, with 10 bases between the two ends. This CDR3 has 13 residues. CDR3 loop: CAWSVLSGTEAFF. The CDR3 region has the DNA TGTGCCTGGAGTGTACTATCGGGAACTGAAGCTTTCTTT.

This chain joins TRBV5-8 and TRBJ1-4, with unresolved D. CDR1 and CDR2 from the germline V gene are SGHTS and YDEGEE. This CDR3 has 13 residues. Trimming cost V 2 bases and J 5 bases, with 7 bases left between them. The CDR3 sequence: CASSLQSNEKLFF. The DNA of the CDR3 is TGTGCCAGCAGCTTACAGTCGAATGAAAAACTGTTTTTT.

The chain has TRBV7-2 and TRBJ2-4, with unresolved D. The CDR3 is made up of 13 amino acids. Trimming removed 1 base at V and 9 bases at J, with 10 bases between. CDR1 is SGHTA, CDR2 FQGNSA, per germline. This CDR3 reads CASSLEGFGIQYF. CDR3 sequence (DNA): TGTGCCAGCAGCTTAGAAGGGTTTGGCATTCAGTACTTC.

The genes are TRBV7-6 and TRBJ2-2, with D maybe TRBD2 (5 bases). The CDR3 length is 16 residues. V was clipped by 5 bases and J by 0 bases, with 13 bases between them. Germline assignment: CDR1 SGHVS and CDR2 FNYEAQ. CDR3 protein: CASSPTRGSNTGELFF. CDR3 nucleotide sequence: TGTGCCAGCAGCCCGACCCGGGGTTCGAACACCGGGGAGCTGTTTTTT.

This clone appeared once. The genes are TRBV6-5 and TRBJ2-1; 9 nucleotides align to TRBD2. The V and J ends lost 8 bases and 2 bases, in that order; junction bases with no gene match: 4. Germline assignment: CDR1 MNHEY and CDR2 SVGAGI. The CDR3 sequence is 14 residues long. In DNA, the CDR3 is TGTGCCAGCGCCGCGGGGGGGCCCTACAATGAGCAGTTCTTC. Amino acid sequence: CASAAGGPYNEQFF.

The CDR3 DNA is TGTGCCAGCAGCCAAGTCCCCGGACTAGGGGAGACCCAGTACTTC. Amino acids: CASSQVPGLGETQYF. J is TRBJ2-5 and V is TRBV4-2, with TRBD2 matching 7 bases. This CDR3 contains 15 residues. CDR1 LGHNA and CDR2 YNFKEQ come from the germline V gene. Trimming at V came to 1 base and at J to 5 bases, leaving 7 bases not matched to a gene.

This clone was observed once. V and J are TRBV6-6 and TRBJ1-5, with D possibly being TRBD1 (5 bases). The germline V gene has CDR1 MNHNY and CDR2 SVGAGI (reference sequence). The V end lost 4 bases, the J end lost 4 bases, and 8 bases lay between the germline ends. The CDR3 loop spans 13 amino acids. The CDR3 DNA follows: TGTGCCAGCAGTTCACAGGTTAATCAGCCCCAGCATTTT. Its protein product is CASSSQVNQPQHF.

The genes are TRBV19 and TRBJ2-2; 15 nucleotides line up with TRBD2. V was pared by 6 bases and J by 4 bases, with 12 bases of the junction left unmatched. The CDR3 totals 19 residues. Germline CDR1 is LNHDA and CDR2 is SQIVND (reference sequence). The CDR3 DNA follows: TGTGCCAGTAGAGGATGGGGACTAGCGGGAGGCCCGGGCACCGGGGAGCTGTTTTTT. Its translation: CASRGWGLAGGPGTGELFF.

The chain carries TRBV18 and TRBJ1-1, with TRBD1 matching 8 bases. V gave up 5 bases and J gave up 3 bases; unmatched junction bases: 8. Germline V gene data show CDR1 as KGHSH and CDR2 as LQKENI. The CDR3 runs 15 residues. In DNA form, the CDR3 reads TGTGCCAGCTCATCAGGGGGCCCTAGGGACACTGAAGCTTTCTTT. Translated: CASSSGGPRDTEAFF.

The CDR3 region is CAIGISTGMNTGELFF. The DNA for the CDR3 is TGTGCCATCGGTATCTCGACAGGGATGAACACCGGGGAGCTGTTTTTT. The chain links TRBV10-3 to TRBJ2-2; 7 bases map to TRBD1. Germline V lookup: CDR1 ENHRY, CDR2 SYGVKD. V gave up 8 bases and J gave up 1 base; unmatched junction bases: 10. The CDR3 runs to 16 residues.

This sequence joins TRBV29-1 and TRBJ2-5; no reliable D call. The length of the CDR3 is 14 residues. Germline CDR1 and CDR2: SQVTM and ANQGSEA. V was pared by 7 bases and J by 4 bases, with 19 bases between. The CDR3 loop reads CSALLQGLVETQYF. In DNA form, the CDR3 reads TGCAGCGCCCTATTACAAGGCTTGGTAGAGACCCAGTACTTC.